A selection of T cell receptor beta chains follows, all from one sample in a study of memory CD4+ T cells and cytomegalovirus serostatus. The protocol was immunoSEQ multiplex PCR, while the TCRdb copy is restricted to in-frame clones and leaves out a portion. The sample has about 44,000 clones; roughly 83% are singletons. Sequencing input: memory CD4+ T cells from blood. The source of these receptors is an adult in good health and CMV-seronegative. Each CDR3 is given with its conserved first and last residue. Rows give clone size only sometimes, using once, few, many, or a class for an expanded clone.

TRBV7-9,.,CASSFFHRDWLLKQPQHF
TRBV9,.,CASSARGDSGANVLTF
TRBV5-4,.,CASSSPGANVLTF
TRBV28,.,CASSDKLNAEAFF
TRBV7-9,few,CASSFFGESSYEQYF
TRBV10-3,.,CAISRQGTNEKLFF
TRBV7-8,.,CASSFRGTDTGELFF
TRBV5-1,.,CASSLGDRWGAGANVLTF
TRBV29-1,.,CSVEARGLAGGPVTDTQYF
TRBV19,.,CASSVPHGQRGNTIYF
TRBV5-1,.,CASYRDSYEQYF
TRBV7-7,.,CASSRRHRETQYF
TRBV18,.,CASSPVEDYWTEAFF
TRBV2,.,CASSQRTGNGYTF
TRBV18,.,CASSPPAGARGNQPQHF
TRBV4-1,.,CASSQAKTIDYEQYF
TRBV5-4,.,CASSLDGAGDDNEQFF
TRBV15,.,CATSTGGTGDEKLFF
TRBV27,.,CASSSRTFSHEQYF
TRBV15,.,CATSRVGGTDTQYF
TRBV19,.,CASSESPGGEKLFF
TRBV18,.,CASSLLAPETQYF
TRBV5-1,.,CASSSDSYNEQFF
TRBV20-1,.,CSAPRGGTQYF
TRBV7-6,.,CASRLSPRDRMGTGELFF
TRBV7-9,.,CASSSTPGQGFDEQFF
TRBV19,.,CASINKIFSGNTIYF
TRBV30,.,CAWSGLGFKRAGANVLTF
TRBV4-1,.,CASSQGGVVSGRETDTQYF
TRBV6-1,.,CASSEAGDGGYTF
TRBV14,.,CASSKTTYEQYF